This T cell receptor beta chain was sequenced for a study of blood T cell repertoires in COVID-19. At the level of the study: The study drew acute and convalescent COVID-19 samples from the United States, Italy and Spain. Nucleic acid was either cDNA or gDNA, and it came from T cells, B-cell-depleted T cells, or PBMCs.

The germline gives CDR1 LNHDA, CDR2 SQIVND (reference sequence). The CDR3 loop spans 15 amino acids. V shed 5 bases, J shed 2 bases, and the junction held 7 bases outside the gene matches. The authors' processing: Reference gene primer amplification yielded estimated nucleated cell counts. Sequencing used immunoSEQ multiplex PCR; TCRdb keeps in-frame clones, though not all of them. V and J calls and clone size follow that table, whereas D and trimming were derived from the DNA. The sample yields just under 60,000 clones, roughly four fifths seen once. Sequenced material: peripheral blood. The receptor was isolated from a human donor in a cohort sampled during active COVID-19. The gene calls are TRBV19 and TRBJ2-3; 7 bases map to TRBD1. The CDR3 DNA reads as TGTGCCAGTAGTCTTACCGGGACAGACACAGATACGCAGTATTTT. This codes for CASSLTGTDTDTQYF.